This passage covers 25 T cell receptor beta chains from one sample sequenced in a study of T cells in Graves' hyperthyroidism and ophthalmopathy. Amplified TCR beta CDR3 regions derived from RNA transcripts. The study used the HTBI primer set for a first-round RT-PCR of the TCR CDR3. MiXCR was run by TCRdb on the multiplex PCR reads, yielding one entry per CDR3 protein. The sample lists 350,000 or so distinct CDR3 sequences, around 23% seen once, with roughly 52% in the top ten. The sequencing input was blood. The receptors come from a woman aged 45-65 years with Graves' hyperthyroidism.

This clonotype was seen a handful of times. This CDR3 fails to terminate in the conserved phenylalanine or tryptophan, so it likely reflects a read error. This rearrangement joins TRBV7-3 to TRBJ2-2; no clear D. Looked up from germline, CDR1 is SGHTA and CDR2 is FQGTGA. The CDR3 is 13 residues long. V was cut by 3 bases and J by 4 bases, with 6 bases left in between. The CDR3 region has the DNA TGTGCCAGCAGCTTGTCGACCACCGGGGAGCTGTTTTCT. Translation gives CASSLSTTGELFS.

For this clonotype: This sequence may be a read error, since a much larger clone differs from it by one base. The chain joins TRBV11-2 to TRBJ2-7, with D possibly being TRBD2 (7 bases). The CDR3 is 13 residues long. The V gene lost 5 bases and the J gene lost 6 bases, with 14 bases spanning the gap. The germline V gene has CDR1 SGHAT and CDR2 FQNNGV. CDR3 region: CASSGGGGGEQYF. The CDR3 DNA is TGTGCCAGCAGCGGGGGGGGGGGCGGCGAGCAGTACTTC.

A few counts support this clonotype. The V gene is TRBV4-2, the J gene TRBJ2-2; 10 bases match TRBD2. V lost 0 bases, J lost 3 bases, and 4 bases stayed unmatched. CDR1 and CDR2 (germline): LGHNA, YNFKEQ. The CDR3 covers 17 residues. CDR3 nucleotide sequence: TGTGCCAGCAGCCAAGACCTAGCGGGAGTCGACACCGGGGAGCTGTTTTTT. Its protein is CASSQDLAGVDTGELFF.

This clonotype was counted many times. This chain joins TRBV3-1 and TRBJ2-7, with 9 positions matching TRBD2. The V gene's germline CDR1 is LGHDT and CDR2 YNNKEL (reference sequence). V shed 3 bases, J shed 2 bases, and the junction held 8 bases outside the gene matches. This CDR3 region has 16 residues. CDR3 in DNA: TGTGCCAGCAGCCATTCCGCAGCGGGAGGCCCCTACGAGCAGTACTTC. Translated: CASSHSAAGGPYEQYF.

The chain joins TRBV2 to TRBJ2-1; D remains unclear. From germline, CDR1 is SNHLY and CDR2 FYNNEI. V was cut by 3 bases and J by 4 bases, with 7 bases left in between. CDR3 length equals 13 residues. The CDR3 coding sequence is TGTGCCAGCAGTGACCCACTGTACAATGAGCAGTTCTTC. It translates to CASSDPLYNEQFF. The entire variable domain, with the rest obtained from reference TRBV2 and TRBJ2-1, is as follows: EPEVTQTPSHQVTQMGQEVILRCVPISNHLYFYWYRQILGQKVEFLVSFYNNEISEKSEIFDDQFSVERPDGSNFTLKIRSTKLEDSAMYFCASSDPLYNEQFFGPGTRLTVL.

Notes on this clonotype: This may come from a read error, since a much larger clone is one base off. The chain has TRBV2 and TRBJ2-4, with a weak D call TRBD2 (5 bases). CDR3 length: 14 amino acids. Germline-derived CDR1 and CDR2 are SNHLY and FYNNEI. The CDR3 DNA is TGTGCCAGCAGTGACAGTCTAGCCAAAAACACTCAGTACTTC. Amino acids: CASSDSLAKNTQYF.

The chain carries TRBV28 and TRBJ2-1; TRBD1 matches at 11 bases. J gave up 7 bases and V 3 bases, and 8 bases lay outside the gene matches. Germline CDR1 and CDR2: MDHEN and SYDVKM. CDR3 length equals 16 residues. CDR3 in amino acids: CASSFAGTGGRNEQFF. The CDR3 DNA reads TGTGCCAGCAGTTTCGCCGGGACAGGGGGTAGGAATGAGCAGTTCTTC.

The rearrangement uses TRBV20-1 and TRBJ2-6; D not certain. The ends were cut back, 1 base at V and 0 bases at J, with 4 bases in the middle. The germline V gene has CDR1 DFQATT and CDR2 SNEGSKA (reference sequence). This CDR3 has 14 residues. The CDR3 coding sequence is TGCAGTGCTAGAGGTGTCTCTGGGGCCAACGTCCTGACTTTC. This encodes CSARGVSGANVLTF.

This clonotype has a handful of counts. The chain is built from TRBV12-3 or TRBV12-4 and TRBJ1-1; D may be TRBD1 (6 bases). The V end was cut by 3 bases, the J end by 2 bases, with 10 bases between. The CDR3 runs 14 residues. The CDR3 loop is CASSFGGGNTEAFF. CDR3 sequence (DNA): TGTGCCAGCAGTTTCGGGGGGGGCAACACTGAAGCTTTCTTT.

This clonotype was seen repeatedly, ten times or more. This chain links TRBV20-1 with TRBJ2-1; D may match TRBD1 or TRBD2 (5 bases each). V was pared by 0 bases and J by 6 bases, with 9 bases between. The CDR3 runs 13 residues. Germline-derived CDR1 and CDR2 are DFQATT and SNEGSKA (reference sequence). This chain's CDR3 is CSAREPGTNEQFF. The CDR3 DNA reads as TGCAGTGCTAGAGAGCCCGGGACCAATGAGCAGTTCTTC.

This clonotype was recorded many times. The J gene is TRBJ2-2, the V gene TRBV20-1; D remains unclear. This CDR3 contains 15 residues. Trimming pared 1 base from V and 0 bases from J, leaving 9 bases between. Germline assignment: CDR1 DFQATT and CDR2 SNEGSKA (reference sequence). CDR3 loop: CSARAGTANTGELFF. DNA for the CDR3: TGCAGTGCTAGAGCAGGCACAGCGAACACCGGGGAGCTGTTTTTT.

V and J are TRBV28 and TRBJ1-5; D not certain. Germline loops: CDR1 MDHEN, CDR2 SYDVKM. CDR3 length: 12 amino acids. The CDR3 protein is CATASNNQPQHF. For the CDR3, the DNA is TGTGCTACAGCCTCAAACAATCAGCCCCAGCATTTT. Supplemented by reference TRBV28 and TRBJ1-5, the full variable domain reads DVKVTQSSRYLVKRTGEKVFLECVQDMDHENMFWYRQDPGLGLRLIYFSYDVKMKEKGDIPEGYSVSREKKERFSLILESASTNQTSMYLCATASNNQPQHFGDGTRLSIL.

This clonotype has at least ten counts. The chain joins TRBV5-1 to TRBJ2-5, with a tentative D call TRBD2 (6 bases). This CDR3 is built from 15 residues. Per the germline V gene, CDR1 is SGHRS and CDR2 is YFSETQ. Trimming removed 4 bases from V and 4 bases from J, with 17 bases in between. DNA of the CDR3: TGCGCCAGCAGCCGCTTCCCGGGAGCAGGAGAGACCCAGTACTTC. Encoded protein: CASSRFPGAGETQYF.

The V call is TRBV12-3 or TRBV12-4, the J call TRBJ1-3; D ambiguous. The CDR3 is made up of 19 amino acids. Trimming shortened V by 1 base and J by 4 bases, and 23 bases separated the two germline ends. In DNA form, the CDR3 reads TGTGCCAGCAGTTTAGGGAATGGTGGGCAGGCCGGATCCGGAAACACCATATATTTT. Translating gives CASSLGNGGQAGSGNTIYF.

This chain links TRBV7-9 with TRBJ1-6; 7 bases line up with TRBD1. The CDR3 sequence is 18 residues long. Germline V gives CDR1 SEHNR, CDR2 FQNEAQ (reference sequence). V gave up 5 bases and J gave up 7 bases; unmatched junction bases: 17. DNA of the CDR3: TGTGCCAGCAGCGTACTAGACCCGACAGGGTACGAGAATTCACCCCTCCACTTT. Protein product: CASSVLDPTGYENSPLHF.

This clonotype was found many times. The V call is TRBV6-1, the J call TRBJ1-1; the match to TRBD1 covers 7 bases. CDR3 size: 15 residues. The germline CDR1 and CDR2 sequences are MNHNS and SASEGT. Trimming removed 5 bases from V and 0 bases from J; junction bases left unmatched: 6. The CDR3 protein is CASSPTGSVNTEAFF. The CDR3 nucleotides are TGTGCCAGCAGTCCGACAGGGTCGGTGAACACTGAAGCTTTCTTT.

This clonotype was counted at least ten times. The rearrangement links TRBV3-1 to TRBJ2-7; D not certain. V lost 1 base and J lost 0, with 10 bases in between. The CDR3 is 15 residues long. Per germline, CDR1 LGHDT and CDR2 YNNKEL (reference sequence). This chain's CDR3 is CASSQGGSHSYEQYF. As DNA, the CDR3 is TGTGCCAGCAGCCAAGGCGGCTCTCACTCCTACGAGCAGTACTTC.

Many counts were recorded for this clonotype. The V and J genes are TRBV14 and TRBJ2-3, with TRBD1 identical over 9 bases. The CDR3 has 15 residues. The V and J ends lost 4 bases and 1 base, in that order; junction bases with no gene match: 3. Germline values: CDR1 SGHDN, CDR2 FVKESK. CDR3 sequence reads: CASSPGQGRTDTQYF. In DNA, the CDR3 is TGTGCCAGCAGCCCGGGACAGGGCCGCACAGATACGCAGTATTTT.

The chain joins TRBV20-1 to TRBJ2-2; D remains ambiguous. Between the trimmed V and J ends, which lost 1 base and 8 bases, there was a span of 5 bases. The germline gives CDR1 DFQATT, CDR2 SNEGSKA (reference sequence). There are 11 residues in the CDR3. CDR3 coding DNA: TGCAGTGCTAGAGGGGGTGGGGAGCTGTTTTTT. As protein: CSARGGGELFF.

The V gene is TRBV5-1, the J gene TRBJ2-7; D unresolved. This CDR3 comprises 13 residues. Trimming shortened V by 3 bases and J by 6 bases, and 13 bases separated the two germline ends. From germline, CDR1 is SGHRS and CDR2 YFSETQ. The CDR3: CASSSLSRPEQYF. CDR3 DNA: TGCGCCAGCAGCTCCCTAAGCCGACCCGAGCAGTACTTC. The entire variable domain, with the rest obtained from reference TRBV5-1 and TRBJ2-7, is as follows: KAGVTQTPRYLIKTRGQQVTLSCSPISGHRSVSWYQQTPGQGLQFLFEYFSETQRNKGNFPGRFSGRQFSNSRSEMNVSTLELGDSALYLCASSSLSRPEQYFGPGTRLTVT.

The chain joins TRBV28 to TRBJ1-2; 7 bases match TRBD1. Per germline, CDR1 MDHEN and CDR2 SYDVKM. J gave up 4 bases and V 8 bases, and 7 bases lay outside the gene matches. This CDR3 comprises 13 residues. CDR3 nucleotide sequence: TGTGCCAGCGGAGACAGGGCTGGCTATGGCTACACCTTC. Translated: CASGDRAGYGYTF.

This clonotype has a handful of counts. The V gene is TRBV20-1, the J gene TRBJ2-3, with 12 bases that match TRBD2. V lost 3 bases, J lost 0 bases, and 10 bases stayed unmatched. The CDR3 extends over 18 amino acids. CDR1 and CDR2 (germline): DFQATT, SNEGSKA (reference sequence). CDR3 amino acids: CSARSSGRGGRSTDTQYF. The DNA for the CDR3 is TGCAGTGCTAGGTCTAGCGGGAGGGGGGGCCGCAGCACAGATACGCAGTATTTT.

This clonotype was detected ten times or more. The chain couples TRBV28 to TRBJ1-2; D is uncertain. CDR1 and CDR2 (germline): MDHEN, SYDVKM. The germline V and J ends were trimmed by 3 bases and 4 bases, with 6 bases remaining between them. CDR3 size: 12 residues. The CDR3 protein is CASSFGSYGYTF. The CDR3 DNA reads TGTGCCAGCAGTTTCGGCAGCTATGGCTACACCTTC.

In its sample, this clonotype was seen many times. The chain links TRBV24-1 to TRBJ2-3; D gene uncertain. V lost 1 base, J lost 10 bases, and 11 bases lay in between. The length of the CDR3 is 13 residues. From germline, CDR1 is KGHDR and CDR2 SFDVKD. The CDR3 coding sequence is TGTGCCACCAGTGATTTAGGAGATGCACCGCAGTATTTT. It encodes CATSDLGDAPQYF.

This clonotype was picked up one time. The rearrangement links TRBV20-1 to TRBJ2-1; no reliable D call. This CDR3 region has 12 residues. V lost 5 bases, J lost 7 bases, and 12 bases lay in between. Germline CDR1 and CDR2: DFQATT and SNEGSKA (reference sequence). DNA for the CDR3: TGCAGTGCTGATAAACCTCCGAATGAGCAGTTCTTC. Translated: CSADKPPNEQFF.